These 18 T cell receptor beta chains were sequenced from one sample in a study of Graves' ophthalmopathy and Graves' hyperthyroidism (dated by TCRdb to between 2018 and 2020). TCRdb names Illumina HiSeq 2000 as the instrument used. For repertoire sequencing, the TCR beta CDR3 regions were amplified from RNA transcripts. The first round was an RT-PCR using HTBI primers with the Qiagen OneStep RT-PCR kit, and this first round was followed by a second-round multiplex PCR, then size selection and purification. The public reads were reprocessed in TCRdb via fastp at Q25 and MiXCR, keeping in-frame beta chains. A single entry per CDR3 protein holds the most common genes and DNA from its merged rows. Present in this sample are around 1,000,000 distinct CDR3 sequences, about two fifths of which were seen just once. The top ten hold 11% of the sample. The sample taken for sequencing was peripheral blood or thyroid tissue (not recorded which). These receptors were taken from an adult man with Graves' hyperthyroidism.

In this sample, this clonotype turned up many times. This rearrangement joins TRBV19 to TRBJ1-6; weak D call: TRBD1 (5 bases). CDR3 length: 15 amino acids. The V end was cut by 3 bases, the J end by 6 bases, with 12 bases between. CDR1 is LNHDA and CDR2 is SQIVND in the germline V gene (reference sequence). CDR3 loop: CASSMRGRSNSPLHF. CDR3 DNA: TGTGCCAGTAGTATGAGGGGACGGTCTAATTCACCCCTCCACTTT.

The table lists this clonotype with many counts. V usage is TRBV7-8 and J usage is TRBJ1-1; perhaps TRBD1 as D (5 bases). Germline V gene data show CDR1 as SGHVS and CDR2 as FQNEAQ. Trimming removed 1 base from V and 7 bases from J, with 10 bases in between. This CDR3 spans 13 amino acids. CDR3 amino acids: CASSLGQSDEAFF. The CDR3 region has the DNA TGTGCCAGCAGCTTAGGACAGTCGGATGAAGCTTTCTTT.

The gene calls are TRBV2 and TRBJ2-7; possibly TRBD2 for D (5 bases). Germline CDR1 SNHLY, CDR2 FYNNEI. Trimming removed 5 bases from V and 8 bases from J, with 19 bases in between. This CDR3 is 14 amino acids long. CDR3 region: CASSYSSNVAKQYF. As DNA, the CDR3 is TGTGCCAGCAGTTACTCGAGTAACGTAGCGAAGCAGTACTTC.

This clonotype has a count of ten or more. The chain has TRBV20-1 and TRBJ2-7; 10 bases fit TRBD2. In germline, CDR1 is DFQATT, CDR2 SNEGSKA (reference sequence). The CDR3 contains 15 residues. V lost 3 bases to trimming and J lost 6 bases; unmatched junction nucleotides: 11. CDR3 coding DNA: TGCAGTGCTAGTGTACTAGCGGGACCGAGGGGCGAGCAGTACTTC. It translates to CSASVLAGPRGEQYF.

The chain uses TRBV2 and TRBJ1-6; D remains unclear. Germline V gene data show CDR1 as SNHLY and CDR2 as FYNNEI. This CDR3 is 12 amino acids long. The V end lost 3 bases, the J end lost 10 bases, and 7 bases lay between the germline ends. The CDR3 spells CASSDDASPLHF. CDR3 sequence (DNA): TGTGCCAGCAGTGATGATGCCTCACCCCTCCACTTT.

Notes on this clonotype: A read error may explain this, as a much larger clone is one base away. The V and J genes are TRBV11-2 and TRBJ1-1; 8 bases map to TRBD1. This CDR3 is 15 amino acids long. Per the germline V gene, CDR1 is SGHAT and CDR2 is FQNNGV. CDR3 in amino acids: CAGSRQGIISTEAFF. The CDR3 DNA reads TGTGCCGGCAGCCGACAGGGGATTATAAGCACTGAAGCTTTCTTT.

The chain couples TRBV10-3 to TRBJ1-6; unclear D gene. Trimming cost V 10 bases and J 10 bases, with 17 bases left between them. CDR1 is ENHRY, CDR2 SYGVKD, per germline. The CDR3 is 13 residues long. The CDR3 region is CASSDSLGSPLHF. CDR3 bases: TGTGCCAGCTCGGACTCTCTCGGGTCACCCCTCCACTTT.

In its sample, this clonotype was seen a few times. This chain uses TRBV6-1 with TRBJ2-7; D gene unclear. Germline V gene data show CDR1 as MNHNS and CDR2 as SASEGT. The CDR3 is 13 amino acids. The V gene lost 5 bases and the J gene lost 3 bases, with 11 bases spanning the gap. In nucleotides, the CDR3 is TGTGCCAGCAGTTACGCACAGCTCTACGAGCAGTACTTC. Translated: CASSYAQLYEQYF.

This clonotype was observed at least ten times. The chain has TRBV6-6 and TRBJ1-6; 7 nucleotides align to TRBD1. With V trimmed by 5 bases and J by 8 bases, 6 bases remained unmatched. The germline V gene has CDR1 MNHNY and CDR2 SVGAGI (reference sequence). The CDR3 runs to 14 residues. CDR3 nucleotides: TGTGCCAGCAGTACGACAGGGACGGATTCACCCCTCCACTTT. This translates into CASSTTGTDSPLHF.

The chain recombines TRBV25-1 with TRBJ1-2; perhaps TRBD1 as D (6 bases). Germline V gene lookup returns CDR1 MGHDK and CDR2 SYGVNS. The CDR3 has 16 residues. V lost 6 bases, J lost 4 bases, and 21 bases lay in between. CDR3 in DNA: TGTGCCAGCAGCGAAATCGGGACAAACGGCGGCTATGGCTACACCTTC. Translation gives CASSEIGTNGGYGYTF.

This clonotype was seen repeatedly, ten times or more. The CDR3 loop is CASTLSGNQPQHF. CDR3 in DNA: TGTGCCAGCACCCTTTCGGGCAATCAGCCCCAGCATTTT. V is TRBV2 and J is TRBJ1-5; D gene uncertain. The CDR3 has 13 residues. CDR1 and CDR2 from the germline V gene are SNHLY and FYNNEI. Between the trimmed V and J ends, which lost 7 bases and 2 bases, there was a span of 9 bases. Complete variable domain (other parts from reference TRBV2 and TRBJ1-5): EPEVTQTPSHQVTQMGQEVILRCVPISNHLYFYWYRQILGQKVEFLVSFYNNEISEKSEIFDDQFSVERPDGSNFTLKIRSTKLEDSAMYFCASTLSGNQPQHFGDGTRLSIL.

The chain links TRBV10-3 to TRBJ2-5, with D perhaps matching TRBD1 (5 bases). CDR1 ENHRY and CDR2 SYGVKD come from the germline V gene. V was pared by 10 bases and J by 0 bases, with 9 bases between. This CDR3 has 12 residues. The CDR3 loop reads CASRENQETQYF. The CDR3 DNA follows: TGTGCCAGCAGGGAAAACCAAGAGACCCAGTACTTC.

V is TRBV4-3 and J is TRBJ1-4, with D hard to call. The germline V gene encodes CDR1 LGHNA and CDR2 YSLEER. V dropped 3 bases and J dropped 4 bases, with 12 bases sitting between them. The CDR3 consists of 15 residues. This CDR3 reads CASSQSSQSNEKLFF. The CDR3 coding sequence is TGCGCCAGCAGCCAGTCATCCCAGAGTAATGAAAAACTGTTTTTT.

This clonotype was picked up many times. The chain is built from TRBV25-1 and TRBJ1-6; TRBD1 is a possible D gene (5 bases). The CDR3 runs 15 residues. The germline V and J ends were trimmed by 4 bases and 5 bases, with 12 bases remaining between them. The germline CDR1 and CDR2 sequences are MGHDK and SYGVNS. In DNA, the CDR3 is TGTGCCAGCAGTGTCGCCGGGGGACATAATTCACCCCTCCACTTT. Amino acid sequence: CASSVAGGHNSPLHF.

The table lists this clonotype with many counts. The genes are TRBV5-1 and TRBJ1-2; D might be TRBD1 (5 bases). CDR3 length: 14 residues. CDR1 is SGHRS, CDR2 YFSETQ, per germline. Trimming cost V 0 bases and J 3 bases, with 9 bases left between them. This chain's CDR3 is CASSLGGTDYGYTF. Written as DNA, the CDR3 is TGCGCCAGCAGCTTGGGGGGCACTGACTATGGCTACACCTTC.

CDR3 amino acids: CASSGQLFSQPQHF. The CDR3 nucleotides are TGTGCCAGCTCGGGACAGCTCTTTTCGCAGCCCCAGCATTTT. The chain employs TRBV2 and TRBJ1-5, with TRBD1 identical over 7 bases. This CDR3 contains 14 residues. CDR1 SNHLY and CDR2 FYNNEI come from the germline V gene. The V gene end was trimmed by 8 bases and the J gene end by 7 bases; junction bases not matched to a gene: 11.

The V and J genes are TRBV27 and TRBJ2-7, with a tentative D call TRBD1 (6 bases). Trimming removed 6 bases from V and 6 bases from J, with 15 bases in between. CDR3 length: 13 residues. The germline V gene encodes CDR1 MNHEY and CDR2 SMNVEV (reference sequence). The CDR3 sequence: CASSRTGHREQYF. In DNA, the CDR3 is TGTGCCAGCAGCCGTACGGGACACCGCGAGCAGTACTTC.

In this sample, this clonotype turned up many times. The J gene is TRBJ2-7, the V gene TRBV7-9; D may be TRBD1 (5 bases). The CDR3 length is 14 residues. CDR1 and CDR2 (germline): SEHNR, FQNEAQ (reference sequence). V lost 0 bases and J 6 bases, leaving 12 bases between the germline ends. CDR3: CASSLAFGALEQYF. CDR3 nucleotide sequence: TGTGCCAGCAGCTTAGCGTTTGGGGCTCTCGAGCAGTACTTC.